The 8 T cell receptor beta chains listed next were all sequenced from one sample in a study of CD8 T cells in Susac syndrome. Reverse transcription of roughly 0.5 to 1 ug RNA used random hexamers. Each CDR3 protein is one row after TCRdb ran MiXCR on the immunoSEQ multiplex PCR reads. This sample has about 150,000 distinct CDR3 sequences, with approximately 95% found just once. Material for sequencing was CD4+ T cells from PBMCs. Source of these receptors: a human donor with Susac syndrome.

V is TRBV4-1 and J is TRBJ2-3; the match to TRBD2 covers 13 bases. Germline CDR1 MGHRA, CDR2 YSYEKL. The J segment lost 2 bases and the V segment lost 1 base, leaving 9 bases of the junction unmatched. CDR3 length equals 19 residues. Here the CDR3 reads CASSQVGLAGPGTTDTQYF. CDR3 bases: TGCGCCAGCAGCCAAGTGGGACTAGCGGGGCCTGGTACCACAGATACGCAGTATTTT.

The chain recombines TRBV14 with TRBJ1-2, with D perhaps matching TRBD1 (5 bases). The germline V gene has CDR1 SGHDN and CDR2 FVKESK. CDR3 length: 16 amino acids. V lost 1 base and J lost 3, with 15 bases in between. CDR3: CASSQGGYRLDYGYTF. In nucleotides, the CDR3 is TGTGCCAGCAGCCAAGGGGGGTACAGGCTCGACTATGGCTACACCTTC.

The chain joins TRBV7-3 to TRBJ1-3; D is uncertain. Germline lookup yields CDR1 SGHTA and CDR2 FQGTGA. V was shortened by 1 base and J by 0 bases, with 7 bases between the two germline ends. This CDR3 comprises 15 residues. DNA for the CDR3: TGTGCCAGCAGCTTAAGCAGAGACTCTGGAAACACCATATATTTT. Protein: CASSLSRDSGNTIYF.

The chain uses TRBV7-2 and TRBJ2-7, with 7 bases fitting TRBD1. Germline V gene lookup returns CDR1 SGHTA and CDR2 FQGNSA. The CDR3 covers 12 residues. The trim removed 2 bases at V and 6 bases at J, leaving 1 base unmatched. The CDR3 loop is CASSLRGLEQYF. Written as DNA, the CDR3 is TGTGCCAGCAGCTTAAGGGGGCTCGAGCAGTACTTC.

The chain recombines TRBV20-1 with TRBJ2-7; D gene uncertain. V was shortened by 4 bases and J by 3 bases, with 13 bases between the two germline ends. CDR1 is DFQATT and CDR2 is SNEGSKA in the germline V gene (reference sequence). The length of the CDR3 is 13 residues. This CDR3 reads CSATRTDLYEQYF. The DNA of the CDR3 is TGCAGTGCTACCCGGACGGACCTCTACGAGCAGTACTTC.

The V call is TRBV20-1, the J call TRBJ1-1, with no clear D. V shed 4 bases and J shed 0 bases, with 9 bases lying between them. The CDR3 contains 13 residues. Germline V gene sequence: CDR1 DFQATT, CDR2 SNEGSKA (reference sequence). CDR3 loop: CSAKMFMNTEAFF. DNA for the CDR3: TGCAGTGCTAAGATGTTCATGAACACTGAAGCTTTCTTT.

This clonotype was picked up one time. The chain combines TRBV6-2 or TRBV6-3 with TRBJ2-5; D possibly corresponds to TRBD2 (7 bases). V was clipped by 11 bases and J by 12 bases, with 22 bases between them. CDR1 and CDR2 from the germline V gene are MNHEY and SVGEGT. The CDR3 has 12 residues. For the CDR3, the DNA is TGTGCCTCGGACGGGGGCGGGGGCCGAAAGTACTTC. Protein product: CASDGGGGRKYF.

This clonotype was seen a few times. The rearrangement joins TRBV29-1 to TRBJ1-2, with D maybe TRBD1 (6 bases). CDR3 length equals 13 residues. Germline CDR1 is SQVTM and CDR2 is ANQGSEA. Trimming cost V 4 bases and J 5 bases, with 14 bases left between them. In nucleotides, the CDR3 is TGCAGCGTTGCGGAGGGGGTGTCGTATGGCTACACCTTC. Amino acids: CSVAEGVSYGYTF.